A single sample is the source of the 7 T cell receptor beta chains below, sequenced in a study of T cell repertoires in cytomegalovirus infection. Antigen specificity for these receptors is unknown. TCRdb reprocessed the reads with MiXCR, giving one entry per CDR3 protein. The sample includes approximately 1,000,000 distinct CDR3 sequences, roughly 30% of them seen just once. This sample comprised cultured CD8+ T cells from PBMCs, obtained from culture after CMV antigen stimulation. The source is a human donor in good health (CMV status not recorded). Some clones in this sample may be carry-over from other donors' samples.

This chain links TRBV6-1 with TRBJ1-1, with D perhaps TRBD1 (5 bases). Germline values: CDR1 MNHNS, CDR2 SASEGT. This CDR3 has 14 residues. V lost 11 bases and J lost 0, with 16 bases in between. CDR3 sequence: CAYGEGTLNTEAFF. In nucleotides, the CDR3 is TGTGCCTATGGGGAGGGGACCTTGAACACTGAAGCTTTCTTT.

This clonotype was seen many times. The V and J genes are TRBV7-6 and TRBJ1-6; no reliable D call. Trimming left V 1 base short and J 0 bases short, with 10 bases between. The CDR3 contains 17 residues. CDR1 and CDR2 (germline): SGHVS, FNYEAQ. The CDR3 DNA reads TGTGCCAGCAGCTTAGAGCAGCTGAGCTCCTATAATTCACCCCTCCACTTT. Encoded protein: CASSLEQLSSYNSPLHF.

The CDR3 nucleotides are TGTGCCAGCAGCGGGGGCGTTGTAGGGGCGAGTAACACCGGGGAGCTGTTTTTT. Translated, it gives CASSGGVVGASNTGELFF. This chain links TRBV7-4 with TRBJ2-2; possible D gene TRBD1, 6 bases. There are 18 residues in the CDR3. Germline CDR1 SGHVT, CDR2 SQSDAQ. V lost 5 bases and J lost 2, with 21 bases in between.

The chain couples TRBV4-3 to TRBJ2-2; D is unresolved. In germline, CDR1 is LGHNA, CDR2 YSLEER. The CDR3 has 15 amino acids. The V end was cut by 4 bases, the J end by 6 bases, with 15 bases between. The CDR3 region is CASSPAGGKAGELFF. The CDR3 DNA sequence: TGCGCCAGCAGCCCAGCTGGTGGGAAGGCCGGGGAGCTGTTTTTT.

CDR3 residues: CASSFRGVGQETQYF. The CDR3 DNA is TGTGCCAGCAGCTTCAGGGGTGTGGGCCAAGAGACCCAGTACTTC. The chain has TRBV7-6 and TRBJ2-5; D is perhaps TRBD1 (6 bases). Trimming shortened V by 3 bases and J by 1 base, and 12 bases separated the two germline ends. Germline V CDR1 and CDR2: SGHVS, FNYEAQ. The CDR3 length is 15 residues.

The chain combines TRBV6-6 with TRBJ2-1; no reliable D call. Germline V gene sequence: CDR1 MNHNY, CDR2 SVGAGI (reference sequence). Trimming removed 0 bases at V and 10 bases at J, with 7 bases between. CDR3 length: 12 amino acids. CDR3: CASSYSGSEQFF. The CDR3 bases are TGTGCCAGCAGTTACTCTGGCAGCGAGCAGTTCTTC.

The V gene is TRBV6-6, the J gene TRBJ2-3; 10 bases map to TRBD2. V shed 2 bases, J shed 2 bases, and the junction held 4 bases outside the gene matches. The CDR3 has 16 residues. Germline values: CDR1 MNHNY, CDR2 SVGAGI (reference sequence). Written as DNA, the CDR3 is TGTGCCAGCAGTTACGGTAGCGGGGGGTTCACAGATACGCAGTATTTT. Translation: CASSYGSGGFTDTQYF.